Described below is a single TCR beta chain sequence and its context. Antigen specificity is unknown. The data derive from a study of beta chain features in type 1 diabetes. Trimming removed 2 bases at V and 2 bases at J, with 7 bases between. This CDR3 contains 15 residues. Germline lookup yields CDR1 MNHEY and CDR2 SVGAGI. Donors underwent one heparinised blood draw, about 110 mL on average. Using CD45RO/CCR7/CD25/CD127/CD95/CD27, CD4+ naive, central memory, regulatory and stem cell-like memory cells were sorted. Findings of the study overall: Type 1 diabetes patients had fewer VDJ junction insertions and more deletions.

Expressed TCRB transcripts were sequenced, since all the RNA that had been isolated was reverse transcribed. Libraries were prepared by immunoSEQ multiplex PCR; TCRdb keeps only in-frame clonotypes and omits some of them. The sample has just over 600,000 clones; roughly a sixth are singletons. The J gene is TRBJ2-6, the V gene TRBV6-5, with D maybe TRBD2 (6 bases). The sample comprised naive CD4+ T cells from blood. The receptor was derived from a man aged 18 to 29 in good health. CDR3 protein: CASSYRRAGANVLTF. The CDR3 DNA sequence: TGTGCCAGCAGTTACCGGAGGGCTGGGGCCAACGTCCTGACTTTC.